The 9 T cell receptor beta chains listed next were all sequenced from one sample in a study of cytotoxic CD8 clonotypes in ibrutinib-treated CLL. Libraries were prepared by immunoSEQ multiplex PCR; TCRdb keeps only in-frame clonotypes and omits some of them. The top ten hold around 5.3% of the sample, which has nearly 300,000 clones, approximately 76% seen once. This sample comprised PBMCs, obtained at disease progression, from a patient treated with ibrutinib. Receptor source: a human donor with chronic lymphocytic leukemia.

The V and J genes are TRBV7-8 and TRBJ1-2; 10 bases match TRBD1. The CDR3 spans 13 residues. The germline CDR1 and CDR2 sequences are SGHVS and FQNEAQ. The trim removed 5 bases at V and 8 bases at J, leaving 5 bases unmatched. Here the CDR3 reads CASSRRGQGGYTF. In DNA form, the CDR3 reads TGTGCCAGCAGCCGCCGGGGACAGGGGGGCTACACCTTC.

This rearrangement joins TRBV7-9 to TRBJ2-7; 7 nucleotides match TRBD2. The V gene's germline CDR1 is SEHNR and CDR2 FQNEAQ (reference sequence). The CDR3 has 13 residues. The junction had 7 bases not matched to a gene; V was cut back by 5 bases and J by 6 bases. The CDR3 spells CASSPPGEGEQYF. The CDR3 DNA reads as TGTGCCAGCAGCCCCCCGGGGGAGGGCGAGCAGTACTTC.

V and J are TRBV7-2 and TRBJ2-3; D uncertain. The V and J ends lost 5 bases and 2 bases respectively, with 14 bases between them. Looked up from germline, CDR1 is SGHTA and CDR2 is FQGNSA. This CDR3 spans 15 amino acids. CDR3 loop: CASSPPRLYTDTQYF. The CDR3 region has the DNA TGTGCCAGCAGCCCACCTAGACTTTACACAGATACGCAGTATTTT.

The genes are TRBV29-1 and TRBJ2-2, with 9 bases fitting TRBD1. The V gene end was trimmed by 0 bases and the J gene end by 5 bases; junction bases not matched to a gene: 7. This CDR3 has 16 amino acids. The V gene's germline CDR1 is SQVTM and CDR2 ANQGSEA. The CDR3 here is CSVEDRRDRVTGELFF. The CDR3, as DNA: TGCAGCGTTGAAGATCGTAGGGACAGGGTGACCGGGGAGCTGTTTTTT.

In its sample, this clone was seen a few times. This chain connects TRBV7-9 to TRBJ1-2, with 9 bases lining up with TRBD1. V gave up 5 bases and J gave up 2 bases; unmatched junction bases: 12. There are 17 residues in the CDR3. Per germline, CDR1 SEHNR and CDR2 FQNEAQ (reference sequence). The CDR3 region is CASSRPEDRGLNYGYTF. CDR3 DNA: TGTGCCAGCAGCCGACCCGAGGACAGGGGTTTGAACTATGGCTACACCTTC.

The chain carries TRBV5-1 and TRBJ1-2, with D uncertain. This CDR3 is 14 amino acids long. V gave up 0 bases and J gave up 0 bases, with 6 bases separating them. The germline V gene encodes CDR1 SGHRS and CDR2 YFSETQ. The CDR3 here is CASSLERANYGYTF. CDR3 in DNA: TGCGCCAGCAGCTTGGAAAGGGCTAACTATGGCTACACCTTC.

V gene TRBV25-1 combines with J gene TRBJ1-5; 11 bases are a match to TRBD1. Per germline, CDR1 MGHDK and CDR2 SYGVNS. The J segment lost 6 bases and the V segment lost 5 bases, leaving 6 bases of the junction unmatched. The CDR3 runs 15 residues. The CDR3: CASSPGQGAFQPQHF. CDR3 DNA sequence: TGTGCCAGCAGTCCCGGACAGGGGGCTTTTCAGCCCCAGCATTTT.

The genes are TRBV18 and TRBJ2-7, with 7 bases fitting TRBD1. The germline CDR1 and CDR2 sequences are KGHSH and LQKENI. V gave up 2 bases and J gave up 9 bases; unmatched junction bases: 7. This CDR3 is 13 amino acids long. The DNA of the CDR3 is TGTGCCAGCTCACCAGGGACAGACTTTGGGCAGTACTTC. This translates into CASSPGTDFGQYF.

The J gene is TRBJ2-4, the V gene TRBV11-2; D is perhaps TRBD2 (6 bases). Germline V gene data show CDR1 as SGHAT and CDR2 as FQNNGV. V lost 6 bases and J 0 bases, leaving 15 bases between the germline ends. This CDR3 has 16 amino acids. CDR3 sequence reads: CASRSFGTLAKNIQYF. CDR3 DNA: TGTGCCAGCAGATCCTTCGGGACTTTAGCCAAAAACATTCAGTACTTC. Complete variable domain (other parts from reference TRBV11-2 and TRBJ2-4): EAGVAQSPRYKIIEKRQSVAFWCNPISGHATLYWYQQILGQGPKLLIQFQNNGVVDDSQLPKDRFSAERLKGVDSTLKIQPAKLEDSAVYLCASRSFGTLAKNIQYFGAGTRLSVL.